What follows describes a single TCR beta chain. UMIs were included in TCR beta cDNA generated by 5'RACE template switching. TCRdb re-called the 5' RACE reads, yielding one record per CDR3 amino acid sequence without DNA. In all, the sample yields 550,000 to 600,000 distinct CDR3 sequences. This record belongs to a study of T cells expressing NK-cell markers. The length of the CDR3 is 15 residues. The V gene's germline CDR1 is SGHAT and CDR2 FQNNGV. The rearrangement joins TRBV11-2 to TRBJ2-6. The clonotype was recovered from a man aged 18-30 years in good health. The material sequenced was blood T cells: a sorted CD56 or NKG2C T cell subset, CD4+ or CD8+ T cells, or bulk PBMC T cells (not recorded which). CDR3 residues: CASSLVLSGANVLTF.